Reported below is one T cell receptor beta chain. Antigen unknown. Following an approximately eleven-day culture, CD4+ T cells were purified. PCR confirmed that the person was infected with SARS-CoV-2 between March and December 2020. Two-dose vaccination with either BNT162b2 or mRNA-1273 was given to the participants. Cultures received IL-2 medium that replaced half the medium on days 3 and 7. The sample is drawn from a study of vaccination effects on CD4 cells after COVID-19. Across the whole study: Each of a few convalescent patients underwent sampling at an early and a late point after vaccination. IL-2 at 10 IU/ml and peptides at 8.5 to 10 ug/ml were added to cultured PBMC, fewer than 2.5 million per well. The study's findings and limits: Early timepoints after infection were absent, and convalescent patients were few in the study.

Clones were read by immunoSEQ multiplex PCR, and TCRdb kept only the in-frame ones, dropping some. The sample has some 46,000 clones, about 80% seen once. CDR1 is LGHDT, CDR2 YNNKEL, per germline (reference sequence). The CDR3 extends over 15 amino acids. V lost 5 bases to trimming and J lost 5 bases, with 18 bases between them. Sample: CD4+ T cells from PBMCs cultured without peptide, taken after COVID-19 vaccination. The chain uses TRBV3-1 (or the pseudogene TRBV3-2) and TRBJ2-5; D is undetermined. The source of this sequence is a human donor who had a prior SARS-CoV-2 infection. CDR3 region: CASSGFGASVETQYF. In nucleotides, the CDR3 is TGTGCCAGCAGCGGATTCGGCGCCTCGGTGGAGACCCAGTACTTC.